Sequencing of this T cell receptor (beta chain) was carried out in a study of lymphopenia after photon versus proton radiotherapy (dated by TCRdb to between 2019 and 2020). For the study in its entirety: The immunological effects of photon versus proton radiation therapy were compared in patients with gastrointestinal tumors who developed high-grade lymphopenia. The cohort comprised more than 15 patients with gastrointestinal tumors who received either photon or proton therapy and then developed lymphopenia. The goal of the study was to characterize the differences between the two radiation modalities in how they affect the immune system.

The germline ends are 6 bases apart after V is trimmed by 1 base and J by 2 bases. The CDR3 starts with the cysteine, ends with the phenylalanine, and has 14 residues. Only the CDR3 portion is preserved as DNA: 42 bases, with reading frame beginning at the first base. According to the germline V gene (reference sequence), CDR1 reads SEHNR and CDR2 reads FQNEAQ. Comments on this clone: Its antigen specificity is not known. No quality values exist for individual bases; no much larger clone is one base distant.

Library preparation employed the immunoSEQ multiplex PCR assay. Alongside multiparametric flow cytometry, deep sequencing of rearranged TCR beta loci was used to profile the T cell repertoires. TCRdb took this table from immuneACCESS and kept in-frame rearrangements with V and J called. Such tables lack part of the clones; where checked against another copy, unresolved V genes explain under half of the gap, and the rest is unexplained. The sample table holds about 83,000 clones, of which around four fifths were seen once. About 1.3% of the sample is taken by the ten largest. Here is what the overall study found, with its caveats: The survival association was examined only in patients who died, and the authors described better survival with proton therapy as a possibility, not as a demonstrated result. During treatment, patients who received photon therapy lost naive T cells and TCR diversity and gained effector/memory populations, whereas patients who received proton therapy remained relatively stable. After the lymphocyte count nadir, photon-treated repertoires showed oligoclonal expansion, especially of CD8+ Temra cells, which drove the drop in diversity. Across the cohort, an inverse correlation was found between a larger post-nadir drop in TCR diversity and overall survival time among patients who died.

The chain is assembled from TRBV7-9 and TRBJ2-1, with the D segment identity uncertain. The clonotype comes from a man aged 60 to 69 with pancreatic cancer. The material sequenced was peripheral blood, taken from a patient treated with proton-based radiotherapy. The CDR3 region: CASSLGITYNEQFF. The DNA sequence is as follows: TGTGCCAGCAGCTTAGGGATCACCTACAATGAGCAGTTCTTC.